A selection of T cell receptor beta chains follows, all from one sample in a study of T cell changes during pregnancy in multiple sclerosis. Data came from immunoSEQ multiplex PCR; TCRdb stores just in-frame clones and leaves some out. The sample holds fewer than 45,000 clones, around 90% seen once. This specimen was CD4+ T cells from peripheral blood mononuclear cells, taken after pregnancy. These receptors came from a female donor in good health, enrolled as a control in a pregnancy study. Each CDR3 is given with its conserved first and last residue. A D gene is named only where the DNA matches it firmly. Some rows mark clone size as missing; the rest say once, few, many or name a class of expanded clone.

J gene,clone size,V gene,D gene,CDR3 protein,CDR3 DNA
TRBJ2-5,-,TRBV25-1,TRBD2,CASSPSGSWETQYF,TGTGCCAGCAGTCCCAGCGGGAGTTGGGAGACCCAGTACTTC
TRBJ2-2,-,TRBV7-9,TRBD2,CASSRALAGTGELFF,TGTGCCAGCAGTCGAGCCCTAGCGGGAACCGGGGAGCTGTTTTTT
TRBJ1-2,-,TRBV25-1,-,CASSPTINYGYTF,TGTGCCAGCAGTCCGACTATTAACTATGGCTACACCTTC
TRBJ2-2,-,TRBV6-5,-,CASSKTRVPGELFF,TGTGCCAGCTCAAAAACCAGGGTACCCGGGGAGCTGTTTTTT
TRBJ2-5,-,TRBV28,TRBD2,CASSPVAGRGWETQYF,TGTGCCAGCAGTCCCGTAGCGGGCCGGGGGTGGGAGACCCAGTACTTC
TRBJ2-7,-,TRBV27,TRBD1,CASSRDRRSYEQYF,TGTGCCAGCAGCCGGGACAGACGCTCCTACGAGCAGTACTTC
TRBJ1-2,-,TRBV4-3,-,CASSRSQGSYGYTF,TGCGCCAGCAGCCGGAGTCAGGGGAGCTATGGCTACACCTTC
TRBJ2-7,-,TRBV5-5,-,CASSLGGTGFTYEQYF,TGTGCCAGCAGCTTGGGGGGAACAGGGTTCACCTACGAGCAGTACTTC
TRBJ1-6,-,TRBV7-9,-,CASSPFPQGLNSPLHF,TGTGCCAGCAGCCCCTTCCCTCAGGGCCTAAATTCACCCCTCCACTTT
TRBJ2-7,-,TRBV19,TRBD2,CASTPKGGGIGEQYF,TGTGCCAGTACCCCGAAGGGCGGGGGTATTGGCGAGCAGTACTTC
TRBJ1-2,-,TRBV6-5,TRBD1,CASGSRQGDYGYTF,TGTGCCAGCGGATCAAGACAGGGAGACTATGGCTACACCTTC
TRBJ2-7,-,TRBV5-6,TRBD2,CASSSPLRLAATYEQYF,TGTGCCAGCAGCTCCCCCTTAAGACTAGCAGCTACGTACGAGCAGTACTTC
TRBJ1-4,-,TRBV9,-,CASSVDGNEKLFF,TGTGCCAGCAGCGTAGACGGGAATGAAAAACTGTTTTTT
TRBJ1-3,-,TRBV19,TRBD1,CASSIGTVFSGNTIYF,TGTGCCAGTAGTATCGGGACAGTCTTCTCTGGAAACACCATATATTTT
TRBJ1-2,-,TRBV21-1,-,CASSLPGGKGTYGYTF,TGTGCCAGCAGCTTACCAGGGGGGAAAGGGACGTATGGCTACACCTTC
TRBJ1-6,-,TRBV5-1,-,CASSPERGNNSPLHF,TGCGCCAGCAGCCCGGAGCGGGGAAACAATTCACCCCTCCACTTT
TRBJ1-4,-,TRBV7-9,-,CASSLARGTTNEKLFF,TGTGCCAGCAGCTTAGCGAGAGGAACAACTAATGAAAAACTGTTTTTT
TRBJ2-3,-,TRBV19,TRBD2,CASSIDHGRTDTQYF,TGTGCCAGTAGTATAGATCACGGGAGGACAGATACGCAGTATTTT
TRBJ2-3,-,TRBV5-1,TRBD2,CASSTSAGGRDTQYF,TGCGCCAGCAGCACGTCCGCGGGAGGGAGGGATACGCAGTATTTT
TRBJ1-2,-,TRBV7-2,-,CASSLSLIQGYGYTF,TGTGCCAGCAGCTTATCCCTTATACAGGGCTATGGCTACACCTTC
TRBJ1-5,-,TRBV28,-,CASSLISGVSWSNQPQHF,TGTGCCAGCAGTTTGATCAGCGGGGTAAGTTGGAGCAATCAGCCCCAGCATTTT
TRBJ1-1,once,TRBV28,-,CASNAIGNTEAFF,TGTGCCAGCAATGCGATTGGGAACACTGAAGCTTTCTTT
TRBJ2-1,-,TRBV11-2,TRBD2,CASSLDLAGYNEQFF,TGTGCCAGCAGCTTAGATCTAGCGGGATACAATGAGCAGTTCTTC
TRBJ2-5,-,TRBV5-5,-,CASSPPGQVMFQYF,TGTGCCAGCAGTCCGCCGGGACAAGTGATGTTCCAGTACTTC
TRBJ1-5,-,TRBV28,-,CASSLRVGPSNQPQHF,TGTGCCAGCAGTTTAAGAGTTGGGCCAAGCAATCAGCCCCAGCATTTT
TRBJ1-6,-,TRBV14,TRBD1,CASSEGQGPNSPLHF,TGTGCCAGCAGCGAGGGACAGGGACCGAATTCACCCCTCCACTTT
TRBJ2-1,-,TRBV7-3,TRBD2,CASSETSVAYNEQFF,TGTGCCAGCAGCGAAACTAGCGTAGCCTACAATGAGCAGTTCTTC
TRBJ2-1,-,TRBV2,TRBD2,CASYLTGGGGDGEQFF,TGTGCCAGCTACCTAACTGGTGGGGGGGGAGACGGTGAGCAGTTCTTC
TRBJ1-1,once,TRBV6-6,-,CASTRGGPNTEAFF,TGTGCCAGTACCCGGGGGGGGCCGAACACTGAAGCTTTCTTT
TRBJ2-7,-,TRBV5-1,TRBD1,CASSIGQGPEQYF,TGCGCCAGCAGCATAGGACAGGGCCCCGAGCAGTACTTC
TRBJ2-5,-,TRBV6-1,TRBD2,CASSGREVQYF,TGTGCCAGCAGTGGACGGGAGGTCCAGTACTTC
TRBJ1-1,-,TRBV18,TRBD1,CASSPSDRVTFF,TGTGCCAGCTCACCATCAGACAGGGTTACTTTCTTT
TRBJ1-1,-,TRBV5-1,-,CASTKALDSLNTEAFF,TGCGCCAGCACCAAAGCACTGGACAGCCTGAACACTGAAGCTTTCTTT
TRBJ1-1,-,TRBV14,-,CASSTLTASYTEAFF,TGTGCCAGCAGCACTCTGACAGCATCCTACACTGAAGCTTTCTTT
TRBJ2-3,-,TRBV7-8,TRBD1,CASSSLTGITDTQYF,TGTGCCAGCAGCTCCCTGACAGGGATCACAGATACGCAGTATTTT
TRBJ2-7,once,TRBV5-1,-,CASSSNRDSTYEQYF,TGCGCCAGCAGCTCGAACCGGGATTCAACCTACGAGCAGTACTTC